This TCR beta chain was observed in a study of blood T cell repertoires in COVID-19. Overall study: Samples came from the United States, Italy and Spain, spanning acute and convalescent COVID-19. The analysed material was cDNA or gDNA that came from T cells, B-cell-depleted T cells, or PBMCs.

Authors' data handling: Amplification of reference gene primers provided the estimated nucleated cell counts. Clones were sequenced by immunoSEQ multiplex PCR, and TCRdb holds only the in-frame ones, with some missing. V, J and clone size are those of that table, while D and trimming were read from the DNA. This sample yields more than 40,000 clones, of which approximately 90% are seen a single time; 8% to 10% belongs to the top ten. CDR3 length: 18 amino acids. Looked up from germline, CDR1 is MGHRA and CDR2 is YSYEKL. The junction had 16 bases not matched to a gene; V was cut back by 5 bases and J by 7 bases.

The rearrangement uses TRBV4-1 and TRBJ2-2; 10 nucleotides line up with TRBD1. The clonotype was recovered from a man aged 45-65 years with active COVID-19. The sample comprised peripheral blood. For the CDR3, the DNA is TGCGCCAGCAGCTCGCCCCGACGGGACAGGGGAAAGTACGGGGAGCTGTTTTTT. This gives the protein CASSSPRRDRGKYGELFF.